This record concerns one T cell receptor beta chain sequence. Data came from immunoSEQ multiplex PCR; TCRdb stores just in-frame clones and leaves some out. Seen here are under 70,000 clones, 80% to 95% observed once, and the top ten hold just under 0.3%. This sample is part of a study of T cell changes during pregnancy in multiple sclerosis. Between the trimmed V and J ends, which lost 4 bases and 5 bases, there was a span of 8 bases. CDR1 is MDHEN and CDR2 is SYDVKM in the germline V gene. The CDR3 is 12 residues long. The J gene is TRBJ1-1, the V gene TRBV28; D perhaps matches TRBD1 (5 bases). The sequence came from a female donor with multiple sclerosis, enrolled in a pregnancy study. Sample: CD4+ T cells from peripheral blood mononuclear cells, taken after pregnancy. The DNA of the CDR3 is TGTGCCAGCAGTTCCGGGGGTACTGAAGCTTTCTTT. Translated: CASSSGGTEAFF.